This T cell receptor (beta chain) appears in the sequencing data of a study of T cells in Graves' hyperthyroidism and ophthalmopathy. General study points: Most thyroid clonotypes expanded above 0.001 appeared in blood too.

This CDR3 spans 15 amino acids. Trimming removed 5 bases from V and 3 bases from J, with 17 bases in between. This clonotype was counted many times. The antigen remains unidentified. Using RNA transcripts as the source, TCR beta CDR3 regions were amplified. HTBI primers were employed in a first-round RT-PCR of the TCR CDR3. MiXCR was run by TCRdb on the multiplex PCR reads, yielding one entry per CDR3 protein. The table shows around 620,000 distinct CDR3 sequences, with 12% to 15% occurring only once. This chain connects TRBV12-3 or TRBV12-4 to TRBJ2-7; D is possibly TRBD1 (5 bases). Sample: blood. The receptor's source is a woman aged 18 to 35 with Graves' ophthalmopathy. The CDR3 DNA follows: TGTGCCAGCAGTGTTGGGGCCGGTGGTTACTACGAGCAGTACTTC. This gives the protein CASSVGAGGYYEQYF.